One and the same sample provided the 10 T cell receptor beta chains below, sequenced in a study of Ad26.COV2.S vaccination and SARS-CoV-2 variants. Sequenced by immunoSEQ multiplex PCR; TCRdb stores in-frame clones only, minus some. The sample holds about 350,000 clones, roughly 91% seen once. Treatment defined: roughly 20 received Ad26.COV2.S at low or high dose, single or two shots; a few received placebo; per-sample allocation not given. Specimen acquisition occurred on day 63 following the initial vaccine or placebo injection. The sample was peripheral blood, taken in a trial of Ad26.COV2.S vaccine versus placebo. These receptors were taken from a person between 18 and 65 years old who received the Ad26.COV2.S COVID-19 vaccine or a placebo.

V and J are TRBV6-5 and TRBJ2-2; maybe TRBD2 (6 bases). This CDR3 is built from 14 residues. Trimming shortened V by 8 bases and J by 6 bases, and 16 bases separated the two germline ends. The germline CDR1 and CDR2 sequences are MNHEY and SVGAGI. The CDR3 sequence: CASGRGDKSGELFF. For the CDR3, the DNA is TGTGCCAGCGGACGCGGGGATAAGTCCGGGGAGCTGTTTTTT.

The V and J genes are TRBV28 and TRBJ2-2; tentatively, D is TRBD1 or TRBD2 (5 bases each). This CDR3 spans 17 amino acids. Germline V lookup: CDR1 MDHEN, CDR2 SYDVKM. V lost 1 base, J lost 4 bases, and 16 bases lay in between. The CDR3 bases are TGTGCCAGCAGTTTATTTGGGGTAGTTGGGGGCACCGGGGAGCTGTTTTTT. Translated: CASSLFGVVGGTGELFF. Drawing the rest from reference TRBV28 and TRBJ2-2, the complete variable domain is DVKVTQSSRYLVKRTGEKVFLECVQDMDHENMFWYRQDPGLGLRLIYFSYDVKMKEKGDIPEGYSVSREKKERFSLILESASTNQTSMYLCASSLFGVVGGTGELFFGEGSRLTVL.

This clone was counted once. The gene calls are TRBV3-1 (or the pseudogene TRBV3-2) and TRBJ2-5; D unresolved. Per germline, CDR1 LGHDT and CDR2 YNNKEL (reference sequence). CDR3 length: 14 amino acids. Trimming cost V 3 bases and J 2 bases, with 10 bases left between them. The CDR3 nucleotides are TGTGCCAGCAGCCACCTTGGCGGTCAAGAGACCCAGTACTTC. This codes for CASSHLGGQETQYF.

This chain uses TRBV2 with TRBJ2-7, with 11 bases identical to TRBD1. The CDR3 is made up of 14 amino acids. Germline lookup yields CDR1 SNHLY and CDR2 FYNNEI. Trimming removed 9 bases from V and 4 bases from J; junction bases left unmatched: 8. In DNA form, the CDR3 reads TGTGCCAGTACGGGACAGGGGGATCCGTACGAGCAGTACTTC. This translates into CASTGQGDPYEQYF.

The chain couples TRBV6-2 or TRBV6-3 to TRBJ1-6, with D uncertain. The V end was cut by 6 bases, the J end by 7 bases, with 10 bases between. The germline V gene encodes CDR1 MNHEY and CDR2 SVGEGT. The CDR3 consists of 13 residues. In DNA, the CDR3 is TGTGCCAGCAGCCTGGGCCCGAATTCACCCCTCCACTTT. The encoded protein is CASSLGPNSPLHF.

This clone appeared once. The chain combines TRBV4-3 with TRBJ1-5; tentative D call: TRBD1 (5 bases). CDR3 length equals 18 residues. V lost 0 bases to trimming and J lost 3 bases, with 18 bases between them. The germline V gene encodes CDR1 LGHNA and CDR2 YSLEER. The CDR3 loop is CASSQDEWGVTDNQPQHF. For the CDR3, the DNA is TGCGCCAGCAGCCAAGATGAGTGGGGGGTAACAGACAATCAGCCCCAGCATTTT.

For the CDR3, the DNA is TGTGCCAGTAGTAATAGACAGGCCAATCAGCCCCAGCATTTT. It codes for CASSNRQANQPQHF. The rearrangement links TRBV19 to TRBJ1-5; a weak D match, TRBD1 (6 bases). Trimming pared 4 bases from V and 3 bases from J, leaving 10 bases between. The germline CDR1 and CDR2 sequences are LNHDA and SQIVND (reference sequence). The length of the CDR3 is 14 residues.

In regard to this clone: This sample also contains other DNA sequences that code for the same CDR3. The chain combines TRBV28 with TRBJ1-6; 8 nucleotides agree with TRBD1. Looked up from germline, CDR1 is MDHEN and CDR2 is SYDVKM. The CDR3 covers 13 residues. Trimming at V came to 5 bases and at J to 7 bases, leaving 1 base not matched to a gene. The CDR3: CASSRTGNSPLHF. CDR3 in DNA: TGTGCCAGCAGTAGGACAGGGAATTCACCCCTCCACTTT. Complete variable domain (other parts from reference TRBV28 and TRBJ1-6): DVKVTQSSRYLVKRTGEKVFLECVQDMDHENMFWYRQDPGLGLRLIYFSYDVKMKEKGDIPEGYSVSREKKERFSLILESASTNQTSMYLCASSRTGNSPLHFGNGTRLTVT.

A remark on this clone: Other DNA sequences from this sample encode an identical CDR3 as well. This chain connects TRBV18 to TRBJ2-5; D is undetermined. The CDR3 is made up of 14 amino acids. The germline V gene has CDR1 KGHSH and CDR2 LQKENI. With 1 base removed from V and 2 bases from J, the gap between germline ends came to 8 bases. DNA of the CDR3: TGTGCCAGCTCACCACGTGAGCTGCAAGAGACCCAGTACTTC. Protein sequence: CASSPRELQETQYF.

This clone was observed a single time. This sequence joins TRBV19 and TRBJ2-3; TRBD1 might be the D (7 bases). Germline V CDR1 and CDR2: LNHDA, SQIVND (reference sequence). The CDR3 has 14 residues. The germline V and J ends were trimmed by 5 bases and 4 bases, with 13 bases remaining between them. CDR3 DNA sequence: TGTGCCAGTAGTGCTCAGGGGGGCGCAGATACGCAGTATTTT. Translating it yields CASSAQGGADTQYF.